The subject of this entry is one T cell receptor (beta chain). The specificity of this receptor is unknown. Base qualities are not recorded, but no much larger clone differs from it by a single base. The record originates from a study of blood T cell repertoires in COVID-19 (dated by TCRdb to 2020 to 2022). For context, the study as a whole: Samples covering the acute and convalescent phases of COVID-19 were provided by collaborators in the United States, Italy and Spain. Nearly every sample came with metadata listing a de-identified subject ID, COVID-19 status, age in years and sex. The repertoires were made available in a free public database intended to serve as a resource for research on the immune response to SARS-CoV-2. The prospective study material was composed of cDNA or gDNA derived from T cells, B-cell-depleted T cells, or PBMCs. Samples were obtained from the ongoing ImmuneRACE study (first 160 participants) and from 1,254 subjects provided by 6 global collaborators. The dataset comprised deeply sampled blood TCRbeta repertoires from subjects exposed to, actively infected with, or recovered from COVID-19. HLA class I and class II types, where available, came from metadata supplied by the sample provider rather than from assay-based typing.

CDR1 and CDR2 were assigned from the germline V gene (reference sequence) as LNHDA and SQIVND. From its cysteine to its phenylalanine, the CDR3 spans 15 amino acids. The CDR3 DNA has 45 bases and is translated from base 1. V and J lose 8 bases and 2 bases, and a span of 17 bases separates them. TCRbeta CDR3 regions were amplified from genomic DNA by means of the immunoSEQ Assay, a bias-controlled multiplex PCR. The original methods were these. Within the assay, amplification of reference gene primers was used to estimate how many nucleated cells each sample contained. Sequence reads were collapsed and filtered to measure the absolute abundance of every unique TCRbeta CDR3 rearrangement. For each sample, productive Simpson clonality was calculated as the square root of Simpson's diversity index over productive rearrangements. This is the immuneACCESS table as TCRdb keeps it, with only in-frame sequences that have V and J called. A part of the clones is gone; compared with another copy, unresolved V genes explain less than half, and the rest is unexplained. V and J calls and clone size are those listed in that table; D and trimming were worked out from the DNA. The sample data list about 200,000 clones, and less than 90% of these were observed just once. The ten largest clones capture roughly 20% of the sample.

General findings and caveats noted by the study authors: The amount of clinical and demographic metadata varied by source and participant and was provided uncurated.

Whole blood was collected in K2EDTA tubes by collaborating institutions according to the institutions' own protocols. For TCRbeta analysis, collaborators shipped samples as frozen whole blood, isolated PBMCs, or DNA extracted from either of those sample types. Material for sequencing was peripheral blood. The clonotype originates from a human donor in a cohort sampled during active COVID-19. The sequence joins TRBV19 to TRBJ2-3; the D gene is perhaps TRBD1, from 5 matching bases. The CDR3 region has the sequence CASAPSGRHTDTQYF. Here is the DNA: TGTGCCAGTGCGCCGTCAGGGCGCCACACAGATACGCAGTATTTT.